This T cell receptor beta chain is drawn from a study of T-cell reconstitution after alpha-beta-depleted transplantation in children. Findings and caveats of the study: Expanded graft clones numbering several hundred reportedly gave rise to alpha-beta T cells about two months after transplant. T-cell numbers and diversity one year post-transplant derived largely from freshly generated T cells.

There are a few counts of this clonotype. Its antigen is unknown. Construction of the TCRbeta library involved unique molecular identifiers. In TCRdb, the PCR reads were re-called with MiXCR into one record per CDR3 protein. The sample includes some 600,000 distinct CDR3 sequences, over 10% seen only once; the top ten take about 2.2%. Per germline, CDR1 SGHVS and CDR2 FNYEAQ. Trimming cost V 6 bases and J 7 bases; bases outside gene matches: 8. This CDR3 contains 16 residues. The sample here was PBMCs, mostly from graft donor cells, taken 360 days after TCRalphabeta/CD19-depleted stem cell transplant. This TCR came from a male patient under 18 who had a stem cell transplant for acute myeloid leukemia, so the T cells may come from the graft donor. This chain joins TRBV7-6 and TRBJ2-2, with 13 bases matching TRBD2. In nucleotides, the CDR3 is TGTGCCAGCAGTTTCTGGACTAGCGGGAGAATCGGGGAGCTGTTTTTT. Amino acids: CASSFWTSGRIGELFF.